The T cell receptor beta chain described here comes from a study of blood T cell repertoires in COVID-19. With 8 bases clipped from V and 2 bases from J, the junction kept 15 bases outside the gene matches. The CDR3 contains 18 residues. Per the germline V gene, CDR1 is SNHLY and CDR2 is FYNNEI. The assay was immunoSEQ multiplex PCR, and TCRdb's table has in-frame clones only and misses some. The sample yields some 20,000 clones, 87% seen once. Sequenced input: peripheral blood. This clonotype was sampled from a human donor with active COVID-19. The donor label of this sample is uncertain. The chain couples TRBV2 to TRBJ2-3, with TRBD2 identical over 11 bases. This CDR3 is CASGLQVVLAGDTDTQYF. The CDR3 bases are TGTGCCAGCGGATTACAGGTGGTACTAGCGGGAGACACAGATACGCAGTATTTT.